These 19 T cell receptor beta chains originate from one sample sequenced in a study of long-term antiretroviral therapy in people with HIV. With survey level as its setting, the immunoSEQ assay was v3.0. Sequencing used immunoSEQ multiplex PCR; TCRdb keeps in-frame clones, though not all of them. The table has over 15,000 clones, 79% seen once. This specimen was unsorted PBMCs, taken at the start of antiretroviral therapy, before treatment. These receptors were collected from a man aged 18 to 35 with HIV.

This clone was seen more than once but under ten times. The chain employs TRBV27 and TRBJ1-5, with 9 bases that match TRBD1. The ends lost 8 bases at V and 6 bases at J; junction bases unmatched: 8. CDR1 MNHEY and CDR2 SMNVEV come from the germline V gene (reference sequence). CDR3 length equals 14 residues. CDR3 residues: CASGGQGWGQPQHF. The CDR3 DNA reads as TGTGCCAGCGGTGGACAGGGGTGGGGTCAGCCCCAGCATTTT.

CDR3 nucleotides: TGTGCCAGTAGTATAGGCGACCAAGAGACCCAGTACTTC. Encoded protein: CASSIGDQETQYF. The rearrangement uses TRBV19 and TRBJ2-5; D is unclear. Trimming removed 1 base from V and 0 bases from J, with 3 bases in between. Germline loops: CDR1 LNHDA, CDR2 SQIVND (reference sequence). The CDR3 covers 13 residues.

The chain is built from TRBV7-9 and TRBJ2-3; D remains ambiguous. V was clipped by 11 bases and J by 0 bases, with 12 bases between them. The CDR3 is 13 amino acids. The germline V gene has CDR1 SEHNR and CDR2 FQNEAQ (reference sequence). For the CDR3, the DNA is TGTGCCTTTAGCAAGGCTAGCACAGATACGCAGTATTTT. Translated, it gives CAFSKASTDTQYF.

The chain has TRBV28 and TRBJ1-2, with D tentatively TRBD1 (5 bases). CDR1 and CDR2 from the germline V gene are MDHEN and SYDVKM. This CDR3 region has 13 residues. Trimming stripped 6 bases from V and 2 bases from J, with 10 bases between. The CDR3: CASRRDVNYGYTF. In DNA, the CDR3 is TGTGCCAGCAGGCGGGACGTGAACTATGGCTACACCTTC.

This rearrangement joins TRBV29-1 to TRBJ2-2; 10 nucleotides agree with TRBD2. V trimming: 0 bases; J trimming: 5 bases; junction bases outside the gene matches: 6. The germline CDR1 and CDR2 sequences are SQVTM and ANQGSEA. CDR3 length: 16 residues. CDR3 residues: CSVEDGAGGPTGELFF. In DNA, the CDR3 is TGCAGCGTTGAAGACGGAGCGGGAGGGCCGACCGGGGAGCTGTTTTTT.

The rearrangement joins TRBV10-3 to TRBJ2-7; unclear D gene. CDR1 ENHRY and CDR2 SYGVKD come from the germline V gene. The CDR3 is 15 residues long. The germline V and J ends were trimmed by 6 bases and 0 bases, with 15 bases remaining between them. CDR3 coding DNA: TGTGCCATCAGCGGACGGAGTGTGAGCTCCTACGAGCAGTACTTC. Translated, it gives CAISGRSVSSYEQYF.

The rearrangement uses TRBV19 and TRBJ2-3, with D unclear. The germline gives CDR1 LNHDA, CDR2 SQIVND (reference sequence). The CDR3 extends over 12 amino acids. Trimming stripped 3 bases from V and 2 bases from J, with 3 bases between. The CDR3 region has the DNA TGTGCCAGTAGTATGGCCACAGATACGCAGTATTTT. It yields the protein CASSMATDTQYF. The full variable domain, rest sourced from reference TRBV19 and TRBJ2-3, is DGGITQSPKYLFRKEGQNVTLSCEQNLNHDAMYWYRQDPGQGLRLIYYSQIVNDFQKGDIAEGYSVSREKKESFPLTVTSAQKNPTAFYLCASSMATDTQYFGPGTRLTVL.

This clone qualifies as large. V is TRBV27 and J is TRBJ2-7; 11 positions match TRBD2. In germline, CDR1 is MNHEY, CDR2 SMNVEV (reference sequence). The CDR3 is 16 amino acids. With V trimmed by 4 bases and J by 6 bases, 11 bases remained unmatched. The CDR3 nucleotides read TGTGCCAGCAGTTCATTAGCGGGAGGGCCTCCCTCCGAGCAGTACTTC. It codes for CASSSLAGGPPSEQYF.

The chain uses TRBV28 and TRBJ2-6; 7 nucleotides line up with TRBD1. Germline CDR1 and CDR2: MDHEN and SYDVKM. Trimming at V came to 7 bases and at J to 0 bases, leaving 6 bases not matched to a gene. CDR3 length: 16 residues. CDR3 loop: CASTQRGPSGANVLTF. The CDR3 coding sequence is TGTGCCAGCACCCAAAGGGGGCCCTCTGGGGCCAACGTCCTGACTTTC.

The chain links TRBV2 to TRBJ2-7, with TRBD1 matching over 7 bases. The CDR3 is 13 amino acids. The junction had 9 bases not matched to a gene; V was cut back by 6 bases and J by 7 bases. Germline V lookup: CDR1 SNHLY, CDR2 FYNNEI. The CDR3 loop is CASRTDRAGEQYF. CDR3 nucleotides: TGTGCCAGCAGAACCGACAGGGCGGGTGAGCAGTACTTC.

The CDR3 DNA is TGTGCCAGCAGAACACAGGTCAATGAGCAGTTCTTC. Translation: CASRTQVNEQFF. The gene calls are TRBV27 and TRBJ2-1; maybe TRBD1 (5 bases). The CDR3 has 12 amino acids. Between the trimmed V and J ends, which lost 6 bases and 6 bases, there was a span of 9 bases. Per the germline V gene, CDR1 is MNHEY and CDR2 is SMNVEV (reference sequence).

V is TRBV23-1 and J is TRBJ1-5, with a possible D match to TRBD1 (6 bases). TRBV23-1 is an open reading frame whose function is uncertain. V lost 8 bases and J lost 0, with 20 bases in between. This CDR3 is 17 amino acids long. The chain's CDR3 is CASPRDMTSNSNQPQHF. CDR3 nucleotides: TGCGCCAGCCCAAGGGACATGACCTCAAATAGCAATCAGCCCCAGCATTTT.

This clone showed up just once. The chain uses TRBV15 and TRBJ1-2, with D possibly being TRBD1 (6 bases). Germline CDR1 is LNHNV and CDR2 is YYDKDF (reference sequence). This CDR3 has 18 amino acids. V was clipped by 1 base and J by 1 base, with 19 bases between them. CDR3 sequence: CATSRVFVGRGSNYGYTF. CDR3 sequence (DNA): TGTGCCACCAGCAGAGTCTTCGTGGGCAGGGGAAGTAACTATGGCTACACCTTC. The full variable domain, in which reference TRBV15 and TRBJ1-2 provide the parts outside the CDR3, is DAMVIQNPRYQVTQFGKPVTLSCSQTLNHNVMYWYQQKSSQAPKLLFHYYDKDFNNEADTPDNFQSRRPNTSFCFLDIRSPGLGDTAMYLCATSRVFVGRGSNYGYTFGSGTRLTVV.

The V gene is TRBV5-1, the J gene TRBJ2-7, with 10 bases aligning to TRBD1. This CDR3 region has 13 residues. Germline lookup yields CDR1 SGHRS and CDR2 YFSETQ. With 2 bases clipped from V and 7 bases from J, the junction kept 3 bases outside the gene matches. CDR3 coding DNA: TGCGCCAGCAGCTTACGGGACAGGGGTGAGCAGTACTTC. Protein sequence: CASSLRDRGEQYF.

The J gene is TRBJ2-4, the V gene TRBV18; 7 bases are shared with TRBD2. Germline CDR1 and CDR2: KGHSH and LQKENI. The CDR3 has 16 amino acids. V shed 3 bases and J 3 bases; nucleotides not matched to a gene: 8. CDR3 DNA sequence: TGTGCCAGCTCACCGGGAGGGGTTTTTGGCAAAAACATTCAGTACTTC. Translated, it gives CASSPGGVFGKNIQYF.

The J gene is TRBJ1-1, the V gene TRBV18; no firm D call. Trimming stripped 2 bases from V and 7 bases from J, with 14 bases between. CDR1 is KGHSH, CDR2 LQKENI, per germline. The CDR3 has 14 amino acids. CDR3 region: CASSPIGRMDEAFF. The CDR3 DNA is TGTGCCAGCTCACCAATCGGCAGAATGGATGAAGCTTTCTTT.

V and J are TRBV27 and TRBJ2-1; D not certain. CDR1 is MNHEY and CDR2 is SMNVEV in the germline V gene (reference sequence). V shed 3 bases and J shed 5 bases, with 8 bases lying between them. The CDR3 has 13 residues. CDR3 residues: CASSLSVDNEQFF. The CDR3 DNA follows: TGTGCCAGCAGTTTGTCAGTAGACAATGAGCAGTTCTTC.

This clone has just a few counts. This chain links TRBV19 with TRBJ1-5; TRBD1 aligns across 7 bases. J was trimmed by 2 bases and V by 7 bases; bases with no gene match: 8. CDR1 and CDR2 from the germline V gene are LNHDA and SQIVND (reference sequence). This CDR3 region has 15 residues. The CDR3, as DNA: TGTGCCAGTACCCCAGGGGGGTATGGCAATCAGCCCCAGCATTTT. Protein: CASTPGGYGNQPQHF.

The chain uses TRBV30 and TRBJ2-7, with D perhaps matching TRBD2 (5 bases). Germline assignment: CDR1 GTSNPN and CDR2 SVGIG (reference sequence). V was cut by 0 bases and J by 1 base, with 7 bases left in between. The CDR3 is 13 amino acids. In nucleotides, the CDR3 is TGTGCCTGGAGTGTCGAGGGATCCTACGAGCAGTACTTC. Translation gives CAWSVEGSYEQYF. Full variable domain (remainder filled in from reference TRBV30 and TRBJ2-7): SQTIHQWPATLVQPVGSPLSLECTVEGTSNPNLYWYRQAAGRGLQLLFYSVGIGQISSEVPQNLSASRPQDRQFILSSKKLLLSDSGFYLCAWSVEGSYEQYFGPGTRLTVT.